What follows describes a single T cell receptor beta chain. TCRdb's copy holds only in-frame clones and misses some; the assay was immunoSEQ multiplex PCR. In the table there are 40,000 or so clones, 75% to 90% of which are singletons. The length of the CDR3 is 16 residues. Germline trimming cut 1 base from V and 2 bases from J; bases unmatched to any gene: 6. Germline V lookup: CDR1 SGHRS, CDR2 YFSETQ. The data derive from a study of T cells in localized non-small cell lung cancer. This TCR derives from a man aged 40 to 75 with stage I lung adenocarcinoma. The chain joins TRBV5-1 to TRBJ2-3, with 8 bases that match TRBD2. Source: peripheral blood, taken before any cancer treatment. CDR3: CASSLRSSGNTDTQYF. The DNA of the CDR3 is TGCGCCAGCAGCTTGAGGAGTAGCGGGAACACAGATACGCAGTATTTT.